The 26 T cell receptor beta chains below were found in one sample sequenced in a study of blood T cell repertoires in COVID-19. Method: immunoSEQ multiplex PCR; TCRdb's copy keeps in-frame clones and lacks some. Here the sample spans around 110,000 clones, approximately 80% being singletons. Input material: peripheral blood. Receptors were obtained from an older man with active or convalescent COVID-19.

CDR3 bases: TGTGCCAGCAGTACCGACAGGGGCAACTACGAGCAGTACTTC. This encodes CASSTDRGNYEQYF. V usage is TRBV2 and J usage is TRBJ2-7; 8 positions agree with TRBD1. Germline CDR1 is SNHLY and CDR2 is FYNNEI. The CDR3 runs to 14 residues. After removal of 5 bases from V and 3 bases from J, the junction contained 6 bases not matched to a gene.

This sequence joins TRBV19 and TRBJ2-7; TRBD1 agrees at 8 bases. V lost 6 bases to trimming and J lost 2 bases; unmatched junction nucleotides: 3. The CDR3 has 13 amino acids. The germline V gene encodes CDR1 LNHDA and CDR2 SQIVND (reference sequence). CDR3 sequence reads: CASRGTGTYEQYF. In DNA, the CDR3 is TGTGCCAGTAGAGGGACAGGAACCTACGAGCAGTACTTC.

V and J are TRBV18 and TRBJ2-6; no firm D call. Trimming pared 0 bases from V and 0 bases from J, leaving 12 bases between. The CDR3 sequence is 18 residues long. The germline CDR1 and CDR2 sequences are KGHSH and LQKENI. Written as DNA, the CDR3 is TGTGCCAGCTCACCACCGGGCCGACCGAGCTCTGGGGCCAACGTCCTGACTTTC. Translating gives CASSPPGRPSSGANVLTF.

The gene calls are TRBV6-4 and TRBJ2-1; maybe TRBD1 (6 bases). The CDR3 totals 14 residues. Trimming cost V 4 bases and J 8 bases, with 15 bases left between them. Germline V CDR1 and CDR2: MRHNA, SNTAGT. CDR3 sequence reads: CASSVTGTADEQFF. The DNA of the CDR3 is TGTGCCAGCAGTGTCACAGGGACGGCGGATGAGCAGTTCTTC.

The V gene is TRBV19, the J gene TRBJ1-5, with 7 bases aligning to TRBD1. J was trimmed by 6 bases and V by 1 base; bases with no gene match: 6. Germline CDR1 LNHDA, CDR2 SQIVND (reference sequence). The CDR3 contains 15 residues. The CDR3 here is CASSIGQGSSQPQHF. The CDR3 DNA reads TGTGCCAGTAGTATAGGACAGGGTTCTAGTCAGCCCCAGCATTTT.

The CDR3 coding sequence is TGTGCCAGCAGAGCGGGCCGGGGACTAGCGGGAGGGGGCGAGCAGTACTTC. Translated, it gives CASRAGRGLAGGGEQYF. The chain recombines TRBV7-2 with TRBJ2-7; 16 positions agree with TRBD2. The CDR3 has 17 residues. Germline-derived CDR1 and CDR2 are SGHTA and FQGNSA. V lost 6 bases and J lost 6; bases outside the gene matches: 11.

The chain combines TRBV19 with TRBJ1-1; D is undetermined. Trimming removed 3 bases at V and 0 bases at J, with 8 bases between. Germline V CDR1 and CDR2: LNHDA, SQIVND (reference sequence). The CDR3 has 14 residues. The CDR3 sequence: CASSMTGMNTEAFF. The CDR3, as DNA: TGTGCCAGTAGTATGACCGGGATGAACACTGAAGCTTTCTTT.

The chain combines TRBV7-3 with TRBJ2-5, with TRBD2 matching over 8 bases. The CDR3 has 16 residues. V shed 6 bases and J 2 bases; nucleotides not matched to a gene: 11. Germline V lookup: CDR1 SGHTA, CDR2 FQGTGA. The CDR3 nucleotides are TGTGCCAGCAGTACCTCGGGTAGCGGGGTACAAGAGACCCAGTACTTC. Translated: CASSTSGSGVQETQYF. Using reference TRBV7-3 and TRBJ2-5 for the parts outside the CDR3, the full variable domain is GAGVSQTPSNKVTEKGKYVELRCDPISGHTALYWYRQSLGQGPEFLIYFQGTGAADDSGLPNDRFFAVRPEGSVSTLKIQRTERGDSAVYLCASSTSGSGVQETQYFGPGTRLLVL.

This chain joins TRBV7-2 and TRBJ1-1, with a possible D match to TRBD1 (6 bases). Trimming pared 10 bases from V and 1 base from J, leaving 10 bases between. The CDR3 consists of 12 residues. CDR1 is SGHTA and CDR2 is FQGNSA in the germline V gene. CDR3: CANGQQNTEAFF. The CDR3 nucleotides read TGTGCCAACGGACAGCAGAACACTGAAGCTTTCTTT.

The count of this clone is one. The J gene is TRBJ1-6, the V gene TRBV25-1; 9 nucleotides line up with TRBD1. The V segment lost 6 bases and the J segment 10 bases; nucleotides outside the gene matches: 4. The CDR3 sequence is 13 residues long. Germline V gives CDR1 MGHDK, CDR2 SYGVNS. In DNA form, the CDR3 reads TGTGCCAGCAGGGGACAGGGTGACTCACCCCTCCACTTT. It specifies CASRGQGDSPLHF.

V usage is TRBV19 and J usage is TRBJ2-3, with 7 bases matching TRBD1. The germline gives CDR1 LNHDA, CDR2 SQIVND (reference sequence). The trim removed 5 bases at V and 1 base at J, leaving 3 bases unmatched. This CDR3 contains 14 residues. The CDR3, as DNA: TGTGCCAGTAGTGTGGGGACAGGCACAGATACGCAGTATTTT. It codes for CASSVGTGTDTQYF.

The chain carries TRBV3-1 (or the pseudogene TRBV3-2) and TRBJ1-1; D unresolved. The V and J ends lost 4 bases and 2 bases respectively, with 8 bases between them. Germline V lookup: CDR1 LGHDT, CDR2 YNNKEL (reference sequence). The CDR3 consists of 13 residues. CDR3 protein: CASSPHSNTEAFF. The CDR3 DNA sequence: TGTGCCAGCAGCCCCCACAGTAACACTGAAGCTTTCTTT.

V and J are TRBV2 and TRBJ1-5, with 11 bases that match TRBD1. The germline gives CDR1 SNHLY, CDR2 FYNNEI. V lost 1 base, J lost 7 bases, and 0 bases stayed unmatched. The CDR3 has 14 amino acids. The CDR3 protein is CASSEGDRGQPQHF. CDR3 sequence (DNA): TGTGCCAGCAGTGAAGGGGACAGGGGGCAGCCCCAGCATTTT.

This clone has only one observation. The chain joins TRBV19 to TRBJ2-7; a possible D gene is TRBD1 (5 bases). V was trimmed by 1 base and J by 5 bases, leaving 12 bases between them. The CDR3 has 14 residues. CDR1 and CDR2 from the germline V gene are LNHDA and SQIVND (reference sequence). The CDR3 DNA is TGTGCCAGTAGTATAGCTCAGGGCGCCAACGAGCAGTACTTC. It specifies CASSIAQGANEQYF.

The V and J genes are TRBV5-5 and TRBJ1-1; TRBD1 matches 12 bases. J lost 5 bases, V lost 3 bases, and 11 bases had no gene match. This CDR3 spans 17 amino acids. The germline V gene has CDR1 SGHKS and CDR2 YYEKEE (reference sequence). The CDR3 nucleotides read TGTGCCAGCAGCTCTAGAACCGGGACAGGGGGCGGGACTGAAGCTTTCTTT. This gives the protein CASSSRTGTGGGTEAFF. Full variable domain (missing parts from reference TRBV5-5 and TRBJ1-1): DAGVTQSPTHLIKTRGQQVTLRCSPISGHKSVSWYQQVLGQGPQFIFQYYEKEERGRGNFPDRFSARQFPNYSSELNVNALLLGDSALYLCASSSRTGTGGGTEAFFGQGTRLTVV.

The chain employs TRBV10-3 and TRBJ2-1; perhaps TRBD1 as D (7 bases). The CDR3 has 15 amino acids. Germline V gene sequence: CDR1 ENHRY, CDR2 SYGVKD. The ends were cut back, 6 bases at V and 6 bases at J, with 18 bases in the middle. The CDR3 protein is CAIRPGVQGGNEQFF. The CDR3 DNA is TGTGCCATCAGGCCCGGGGTCCAGGGGGGCAATGAGCAGTTCTTC.

The chain joins TRBV5-1 to TRBJ2-7; TRBD1 might be the D (6 bases). Germline V lookup: CDR1 SGHRS, CDR2 YFSETQ. V was pared by 0 bases and J by 0 bases, with 10 bases between. The CDR3 length is 15 residues. The CDR3 coding sequence is TGCGCCAGCAGCTTGGGACAGGATAGCTCCTACGAGCAGTACTTC. Translating gives CASSLGQDSSYEQYF.

The count of this clone is one. The J gene is TRBJ1-1, the V gene TRBV19; TRBD1 agrees at 10 bases. The CDR3 has 16 residues. V was clipped by 4 bases and J by 0 bases; unmatched bases: 5. Germline loops: CDR1 LNHDA, CDR2 SQIVND (reference sequence). CDR3 sequence: CASSTPTGGMNTEAFF. The CDR3 nucleotides read TGTGCCAGTAGTACCCCGACAGGGGGCATGAACACTGAAGCTTTCTTT.

The rearrangement uses TRBV12-5 and TRBJ1-3; D is possibly TRBD1 (5 bases). Germline CDR1 is LGHNT and CDR2 is FRNRAP. This CDR3 has 14 residues. V lost 0 bases, J lost 6 bases, and 9 bases lay in between. CDR3 amino acids: CASGLVSGLNTIYF. The CDR3 DNA sequence: TGTGCTAGTGGTTTGGTATCAGGGTTAAACACCATATATTTT.

J is TRBJ1-1 and V is TRBV5-6; 8 bases map to TRBD1. Germline values: CDR1 SGHDT, CDR2 YYEEEE. The CDR3 loop spans 14 amino acids. The V segment lost 6 bases and the J segment 3 bases; nucleotides outside the gene matches: 7. CDR3 bases: TGTGCCAGCACCAAGACAGGGGACTACACTGAAGCTTTCTTT. Its protein product is CASTKTGDYTEAFF.

The chain uses TRBV11-3 and TRBJ2-7; TRBD1 matches 7 bases. The ends lost 1 base at V and 5 bases at J; junction bases unmatched: 11. Germline V gives CDR1 SGHNT, CDR2 YENEEA. This CDR3 region has 16 residues. The CDR3 DNA reads TGTGCCAGCAGCTTAGCAACGGGGACAGCATCGAACGAGCAGTACTTC. Translation gives CASSLATGTASNEQYF.

The V gene is TRBV9, the J gene TRBJ1-1, with D unclear. The length of the CDR3 is 15 residues. Germline V lookup: CDR1 SGDLS, CDR2 YYNGEE. The V gene lost 0 bases and the J gene lost 1 base, with 10 bases spanning the gap. The CDR3 DNA is TGTGCCAGCAGCGTAGAGGCGGAACCGAACACTGAAGCTTTCTTT. This sequence encodes CASSVEAEPNTEAFF.

This clone was detected ten times or more. The chain employs TRBV6-5 and TRBJ1-2, with D possibly being TRBD1 (5 bases). Trimming cost V 2 bases and J 8 bases, with 9 bases left between them. The CDR3 spans 12 residues. Germline V gene data show CDR1 as MNHEY and CDR2 as SVGAGI. Written as DNA, the CDR3 is TGTGCCAGCAGTTACCCAGGGCAGGGCTACACCTTC. Its protein product is CASSYPGQGYTF.

The chain has TRBV27 and TRBJ1-5; D ambiguous. The CDR3 runs to 15 residues. Germline lookup yields CDR1 MNHEY and CDR2 SMNVEV (reference sequence). Trimming took off 3 bases at V and 0 bases at J, with 9 bases between the two ends. CDR3 DNA sequence: TGTGCCAGCAGTTTTAGCAGATATAGCAATCAGCCCCAGCATTTT. This sequence encodes CASSFSRYSNQPQHF.

The V call is TRBV6-5, the J call TRBJ2-2, with a tentative D call TRBD1 (6 bases). The CDR3 extends over 13 amino acids. CDR1 is MNHEY, CDR2 SVGAGI, per germline. Trimming took 8 bases from V and 7 from J, leaving 14 bases between them. The CDR3 region is CASYGGGFGELFF. The CDR3 DNA reads TGTGCCAGCTACGGTGGGGGCTTCGGGGAGCTGTTTTTT.

The chain is built from TRBV11-1 and TRBJ2-5; 7 nucleotides agree with TRBD1. Germline assignment: CDR1 SGHAT and CDR2 FQDESV (reference sequence). Trimming cost V 5 bases and J 0 bases; bases outside gene matches: 9. The CDR3 runs to 16 residues. The CDR3 nucleotides read TGTGCCAGCAGCGCATTGGGACAGTTGTACCAAGAGACCCAGTACTTC. Protein sequence: CASSALGQLYQETQYF.